Reported below is one TCR beta chain. PCR was performed using 60 Vbeta and 13 Jbeta primers. Sequenced by immunoSEQ multiplex PCR; TCRdb stores in-frame clones only, minus some. Among 150,000 to 200,000 clones listed, approximately 70% were seen once. The data belong to a study of cytomegalovirus exposure and HLA in healthy donors. About the study: Around 180 million T cells yielded 120 million or so unique TCR beta sequences, as an earlier analysis found.

The CDR3 totals 18 residues. V was pared by 0 bases and J by 0 bases, with 2 bases of the junction left unmatched. Per germline, CDR1 SGHRS and CDR2 YFSETQ. Sequencing was performed on PBMCs. The TCR sequence derives from a woman in her twenties or thirties in good health and CMV-seronegative. The chain recombines TRBV5-1 with TRBJ2-6, with 11 bases matching TRBD2. The CDR3 nucleotides read TGCGCCAGCAGCTTGGTGGGACTAGCGGACTCTGGGGCCAACGTCCTGACTTTC. Its protein is CASSLVGLADSGANVLTF.